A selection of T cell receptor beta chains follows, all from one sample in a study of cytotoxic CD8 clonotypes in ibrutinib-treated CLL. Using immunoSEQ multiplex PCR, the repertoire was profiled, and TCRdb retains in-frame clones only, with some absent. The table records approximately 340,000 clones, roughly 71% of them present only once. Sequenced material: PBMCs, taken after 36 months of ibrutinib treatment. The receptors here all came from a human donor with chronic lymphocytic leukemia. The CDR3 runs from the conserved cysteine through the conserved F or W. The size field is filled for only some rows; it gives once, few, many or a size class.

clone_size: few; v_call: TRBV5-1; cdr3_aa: CASSFGDYEQYF
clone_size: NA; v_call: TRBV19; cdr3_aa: CASTQLGRSISYNEQFF
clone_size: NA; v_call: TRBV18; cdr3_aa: CASSHTYDRAYEQYF
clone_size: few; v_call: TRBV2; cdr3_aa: CASSEWGYHQPQHF
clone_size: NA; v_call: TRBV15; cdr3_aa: CATSRGQGLMETQYF
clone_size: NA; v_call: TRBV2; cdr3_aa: CALDQGADTQYF
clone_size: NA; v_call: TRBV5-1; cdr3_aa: CASSLASRETQYF
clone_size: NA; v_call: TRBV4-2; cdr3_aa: CASSLDFGLAGGRTTDTQYF
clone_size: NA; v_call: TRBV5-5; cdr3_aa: CASSPTIQTDTQYF
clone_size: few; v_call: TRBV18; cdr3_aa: CASSQAGQGPYEQYF
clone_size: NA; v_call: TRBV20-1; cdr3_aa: CSATIGSEAFF
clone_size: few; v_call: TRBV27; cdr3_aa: CASREIDRPLEQYF
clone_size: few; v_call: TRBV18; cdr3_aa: CASSGQSHNQPQHF
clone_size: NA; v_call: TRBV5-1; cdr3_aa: CASSEQGAGNTIYF
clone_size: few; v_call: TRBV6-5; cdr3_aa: CASSPGTGNTEAFF
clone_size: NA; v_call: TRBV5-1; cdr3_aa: CASSLVGLNTEAFF
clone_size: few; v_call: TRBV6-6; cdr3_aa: CASSFQSTGELFF
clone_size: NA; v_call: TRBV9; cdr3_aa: CASSVGLAGGPSTDTQYF
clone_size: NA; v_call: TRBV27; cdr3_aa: CASSLNNEQFF
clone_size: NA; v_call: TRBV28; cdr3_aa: CASSFPRDTFSGANVLTF
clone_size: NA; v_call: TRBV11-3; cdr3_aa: CASSRGPGNEQFF
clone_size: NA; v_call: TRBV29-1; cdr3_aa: CSVEWGDTQYF
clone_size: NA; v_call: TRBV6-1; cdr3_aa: CASSARGQQQETQYF
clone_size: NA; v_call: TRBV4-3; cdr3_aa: CASSQDWGTTDTQYF